Listed below are T cell receptor beta chains from one sample, sequenced in a study of cytomegalovirus exposure and HLA in healthy donors. Only in-frame clones appear in the TCRdb table, and some are missing; sequencing was by immunoSEQ multiplex PCR. The specimen's table records about 49,000 clones. The sample consisted of PBMCs. Receptors originate from a man younger than 35 in good health and CMV-seropositive. Both conserved end residues are part of each CDR3. Fields, in order: V gene, D gene, J gene, CDR3 protein, CDR3 DNA. The D gene is left open where the match is weak.

>TRBV7-2|NA|TRBJ2-2
CASSLLWNTGELFF
TGTGCCAGCAGCTTACTGTGGAACACCGGGGAGCTGTTTTTT
>TRBV30|NA|TRBJ2-1
CAGGNGGEQFF
TGTGCCGGAGGGAACGGGGGTGAGCAGTTCTTC
>TRBV11-2|NA|TRBJ1-4
CASSHGGGEKLFF
TGTGCCAGCAGCCATGGGGGGGGTGAAAAACTGTTTTTT
>TRBV10-3|NA|TRBJ1-2
CAISESGLYGYTF
TGTGCCATCAGTGAGTCGGGACTCTATGGCTACACCTTC
>TRBV7-9|TRBD1|TRBJ1-2
CASSALGTGLVYGYTF
TGTGCCAGCAGCGCGCTCGGGACAGGTTTGGTCTATGGCTACACCTTC
>TRBV6-4|TRBD1|TRBJ2-1
CASRGQATPNEQFF
TGTGCCAGCAGGGGACAGGCGACCCCCAATGAGCAGTTCTTC
>TRBV14|NA|TRBJ2-7
CASSHSIYSEQYF
TGTGCCAGCAGCCACTCAATCTACAGCGAGCAGTACTTC
>TRBV28|NA|TRBJ1-3
CASSPRGARHTIYF
TGTGCCAGCAGCCCCCGGGGGGCGCGGCACACCATATATTTT
>TRBV7-2|TRBD1|TRBJ1-1
CASSLRGGGPEAFF
TGTGCCAGCAGCTTAAGAGGGGGCGGCCCTGAAGCTTTCTTT
>TRBV7-9|NA|TRBJ2-5
CASSPRGGQGPQETQYF
TGTGCCAGCAGCCCCCGGGGGGGACAGGGACCCCAAGAGACCCAGTACTTC